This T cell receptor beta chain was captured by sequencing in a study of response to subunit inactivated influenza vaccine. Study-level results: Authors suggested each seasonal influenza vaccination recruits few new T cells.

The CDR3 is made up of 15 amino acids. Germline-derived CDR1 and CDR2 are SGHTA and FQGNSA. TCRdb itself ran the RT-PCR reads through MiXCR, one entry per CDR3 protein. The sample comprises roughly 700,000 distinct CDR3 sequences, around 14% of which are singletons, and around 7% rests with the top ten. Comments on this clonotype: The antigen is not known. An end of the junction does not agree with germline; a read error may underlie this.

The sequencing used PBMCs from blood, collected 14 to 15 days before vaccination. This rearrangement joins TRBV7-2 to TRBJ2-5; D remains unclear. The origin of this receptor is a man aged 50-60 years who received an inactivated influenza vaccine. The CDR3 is CASGLLTGRQETQYF. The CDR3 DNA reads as TGTGCCAGCGGCTTATTAACCGGAAGACAAGAGACCCAGTACTTC.